This entry features one T cell receptor (beta chain) sequence. What it binds is unknown. This entry is derived from a study of T cell responses to AZD1222 COVID-19 vaccine. Points from the study as a whole: Recipients of two AZD1222 doses showed rising Spike-specific TCR breadth and depth. The CD4 TCRs associated with vaccination extended across spike and predominated at 160-218 and 743-854.

Method: immunoSEQ multiplex PCR; TCRdb's copy keeps in-frame clones and lacks some. The sample contains roughly 190,000 clones, just over 90% of which appear only once. The CDR3 consists of 13 residues. V shed 0 bases and J 9 bases; nucleotides not matched to a gene: 1. Germline-derived CDR1 and CDR2 are SGHNT and YYREEE (reference sequence). The starting material was peripheral blood, obtained 28 days after the second AZD1222 dose. The gene calls are TRBV5-4 and TRBJ2-1; 9 bases match TRBD2. This receptor was taken from an adult who received the AZD1222 COVID-19 vaccine. Here the CDR3 DNA reads TGTGCCAGCAGCTTGGGTAGCGGGAGTGAGCAGTTCTTC. It encodes CASSLGSGSEQFF. The variable domain in full, completed from reference TRBV5-4 and TRBJ2-1, reads ETGVTQSPTHLIKTRGQQVTLRCSSQSGHNTVSWYQQALGQGPQFIFQYYREEENGRGNFPPRFSGLQFPNYSSELNVNALELDDSALYLCASSLGSGSEQFFGPGTRLTVL.